This T cell receptor beta chain was obtained from a study of CD8 T cell repertoires and HIV-1 epitope variants. Study-level findings and limits: The assay identified only TCR beta chains of antigen-proliferating T cells.

CDR1 and CDR2 (germline): SEHNR, FQNEAQ (reference sequence). This CDR3 comprises 13 residues. Trimming took 5 bases from V and 16 from J, leaving 21 bases between them. Concerning this clone: What it binds is unknown.

Produced via immunoSEQ multiplex PCR; TCRdb's table is partial and in-frame only. The repertoire consists of a few thousand clones, with approximately 61% occurring once and the leading ten covering around two fifths. Sequencing was done on a sample of cultured CD8+ T cells derived from PBMCs. This chain links TRBV7-9 with TRBJ2-1, with D uncertain. This TCR was recovered from a male donor with HIV. This CDR3 is CASSETERRHYFF. DNA for the CDR3: TGTGCCAGCAGCGAAACAGAAAGGCGGCATTATTTCTTC.